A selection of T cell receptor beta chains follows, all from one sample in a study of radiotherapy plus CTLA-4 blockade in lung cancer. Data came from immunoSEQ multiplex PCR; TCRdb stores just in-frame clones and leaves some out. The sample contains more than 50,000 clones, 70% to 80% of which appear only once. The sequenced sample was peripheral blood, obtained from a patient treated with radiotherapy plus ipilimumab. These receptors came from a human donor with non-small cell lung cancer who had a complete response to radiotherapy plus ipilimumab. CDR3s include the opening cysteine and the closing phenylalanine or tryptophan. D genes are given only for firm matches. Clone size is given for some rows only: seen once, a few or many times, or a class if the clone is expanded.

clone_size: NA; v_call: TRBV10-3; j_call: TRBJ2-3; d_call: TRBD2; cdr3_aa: CAIQAGATDTQYF; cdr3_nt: TGTGCCATCCAAGCGGGAGCGACAGATACGCAGTATTTT
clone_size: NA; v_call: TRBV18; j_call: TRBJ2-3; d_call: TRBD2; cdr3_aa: CASSSVAGLNPDTQYF; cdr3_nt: TGTGCCAGCTCATCGGTAGCGGGGCTCAATCCAGATACGCAGTATTTT
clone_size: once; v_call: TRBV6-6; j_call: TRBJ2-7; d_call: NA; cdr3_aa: CASSYGGGRSYEQYF; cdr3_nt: TGTGCCAGCAGTTACGGTGGAGGCCGTTCCTACGAGCAGTACTTC
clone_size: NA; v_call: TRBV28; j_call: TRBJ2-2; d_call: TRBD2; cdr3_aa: CASSPAGGRYTGELFF; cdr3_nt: TGTGCCAGCAGTCCCGCTGGCGGGAGGTACACCGGGGAGCTGTTTTTT
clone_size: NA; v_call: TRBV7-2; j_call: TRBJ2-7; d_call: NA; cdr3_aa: CASSLDMRPAYEQYF; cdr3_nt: TGTGCCAGCAGCTTAGATATGAGGCCGGCCTACGAGCAGTACTTC
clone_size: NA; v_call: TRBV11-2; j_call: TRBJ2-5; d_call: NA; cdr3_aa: CASSLTRETQYF; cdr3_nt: TGTGCCAGCAGCTTAACTCGAGAGACCCAGTACTTC
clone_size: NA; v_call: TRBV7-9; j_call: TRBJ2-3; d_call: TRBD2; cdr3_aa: CASSPVTSGGTDTQYF; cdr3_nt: TGTGCCAGCAGCCCCGTGACTAGCGGGGGCACAGATACGCAGTATTTT
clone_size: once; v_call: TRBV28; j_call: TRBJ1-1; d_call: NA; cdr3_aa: CASSLQDNTEAFF; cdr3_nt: TGTGCCAGCAGTCTACAGGACAACACTGAAGCTTTCTTT
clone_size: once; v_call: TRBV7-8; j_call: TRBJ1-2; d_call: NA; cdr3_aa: CASSTHRVGYTF; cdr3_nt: TGTGCCAGCAGCACACACAGGGTTGGCTACACCTTC
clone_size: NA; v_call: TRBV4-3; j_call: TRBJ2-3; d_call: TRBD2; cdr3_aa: CASSPVSGGGDTQYF; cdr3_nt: TGCGCCAGCAGCCCCGTAAGCGGGGGTGGGGATACGCAGTATTTT
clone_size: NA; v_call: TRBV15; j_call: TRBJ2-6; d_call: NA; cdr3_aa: CATSRAGSGPSGANVLTF; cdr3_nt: TGTGCCACCAGCAGAGCGGGTAGCGGTCCCTCTGGGGCCAACGTCCTGACTTTC
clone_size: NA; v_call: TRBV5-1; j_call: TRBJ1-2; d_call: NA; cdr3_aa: CASSRSDNREGGYTF; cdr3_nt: TGCGCCAGCAGCCGAAGCGATAACAGGGAGGGTGGCTACACCTTC
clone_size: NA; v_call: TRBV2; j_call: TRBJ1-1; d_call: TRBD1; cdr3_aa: CASTTRDRVTEAFF; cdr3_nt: TGTGCCAGCACTACCCGGGACAGGGTCACTGAAGCTTTCTTT
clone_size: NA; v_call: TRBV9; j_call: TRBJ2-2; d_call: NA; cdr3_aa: CASSPLAGTGGELFF; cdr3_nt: TGTGCCAGCAGCCCCTTGGCAGGGACGGGCGGGGAGCTGTTTTTT
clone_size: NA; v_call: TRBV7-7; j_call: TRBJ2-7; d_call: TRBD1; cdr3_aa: CASSLLTGDSYEQYF; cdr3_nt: TGTGCCAGCAGCCTACTCACAGGGGACTCCTACGAGCAGTACTTC
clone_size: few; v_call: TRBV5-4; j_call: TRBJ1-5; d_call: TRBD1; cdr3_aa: CASSLQGASNQPQHF; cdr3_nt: TGTGCCAGCAGCTTGCAGGGGGCAAGCAATCAGCCCCAGCATTTT
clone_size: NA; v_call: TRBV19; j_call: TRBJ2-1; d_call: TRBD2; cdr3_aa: CASRGIGGSRYNEQFF; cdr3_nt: TGTGCCAGTAGAGGGATCGGCGGGAGTAGGTACAATGAGCAGTTCTTC
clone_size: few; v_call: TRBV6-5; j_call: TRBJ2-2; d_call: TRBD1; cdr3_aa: CASSYSDRPNTGELFF; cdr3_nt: TGTGCCAGCAGTTACTCGGACAGGCCAAACACCGGGGAGCTGTTTTTT
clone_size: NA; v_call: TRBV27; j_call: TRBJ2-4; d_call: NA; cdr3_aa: CASRGSAKNIQYF; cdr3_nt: TGTGCCAGCAGGGGGAGTGCCAAAAACATTCAGTACTTC
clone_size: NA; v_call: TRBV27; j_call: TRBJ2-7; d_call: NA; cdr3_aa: CASRKNRDFYEQYF; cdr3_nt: TGTGCCAGCAGGAAGAACCGGGACTTTTACGAGCAGTACTTC
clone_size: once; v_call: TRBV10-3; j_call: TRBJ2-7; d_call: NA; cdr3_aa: CAIRGTDYMYEQYF; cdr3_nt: TGTGCCATCAGGGGAACAGACTATATGTACGAGCAGTACTTC
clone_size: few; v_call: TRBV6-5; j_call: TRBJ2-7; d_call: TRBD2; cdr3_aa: CASSYSGGGSYEQYF; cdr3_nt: TGTGCCAGCAGTTACTCGGGCGGGGGATCCTACGAGCAGTACTTC
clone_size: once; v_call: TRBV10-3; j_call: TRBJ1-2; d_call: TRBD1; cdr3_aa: CAISEEVDRVHGYTF; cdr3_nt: TGTGCCATCAGTGAGGAGGTGGACAGGGTCCATGGCTACACCTTC
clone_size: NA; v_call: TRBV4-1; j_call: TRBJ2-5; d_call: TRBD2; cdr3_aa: CASSQESLAGGERHF; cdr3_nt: TGCGCCAGCAGCCAAGAAAGTCTGGCGGGGGGCGAACGCCACTTC
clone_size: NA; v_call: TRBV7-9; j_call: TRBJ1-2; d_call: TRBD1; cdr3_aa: CASSRRQGSYGYTF; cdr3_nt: TGTGCCAGCAGCCGACGACAGGGGAGCTATGGCTACACCTTC
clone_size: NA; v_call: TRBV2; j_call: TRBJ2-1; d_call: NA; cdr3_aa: CASSEAGRLNEQFF; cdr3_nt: TGTGCCAGCAGTGAAGCGGGGAGGCTCAATGAGCAGTTCTTC
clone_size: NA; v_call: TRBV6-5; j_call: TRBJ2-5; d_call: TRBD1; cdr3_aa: CASSYSSRGLLETQYF; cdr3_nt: TGTGCCAGCAGTTACTCGAGCAGGGGGCTATTAGAGACCCAGTACTTC
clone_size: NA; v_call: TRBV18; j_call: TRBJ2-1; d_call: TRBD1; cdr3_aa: CASSRPGTGGLNEQFF; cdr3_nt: TGTGCCAGCTCTCGGCCCGGGACAGGGGGCCTCAATGAGCAGTTCTTC
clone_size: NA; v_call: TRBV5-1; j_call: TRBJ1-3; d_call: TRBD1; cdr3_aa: CASRTGQGSSGNTIYF; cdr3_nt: TGCGCCAGCAGGACCGGACAGGGGAGCTCTGGAAACACCATATATTTT
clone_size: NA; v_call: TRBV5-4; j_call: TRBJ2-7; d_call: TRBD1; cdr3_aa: CASSSPGQRSYEQYF; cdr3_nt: TGTGCCAGCAGCTCACCGGGACAGCGATCCTACGAGCAGTACTTC
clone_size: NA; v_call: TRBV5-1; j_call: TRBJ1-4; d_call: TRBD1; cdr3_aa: CASSPGQPNEKLFF; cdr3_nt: TGCGCCAGCAGTCCGGGACAGCCGAATGAAAAACTGTTTTTT
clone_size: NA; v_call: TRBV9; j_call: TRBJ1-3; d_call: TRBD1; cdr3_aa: CASSPGGTGVGNTIYF; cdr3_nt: TGTGCCAGCAGCCCAGGAGGGACAGGGGTCGGAAACACCATATATTTT
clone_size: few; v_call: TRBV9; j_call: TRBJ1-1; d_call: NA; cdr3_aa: CASSVMWNTEAFF; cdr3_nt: TGTGCCAGCAGCGTCATGTGGAACACTGAAGCTTTCTTT
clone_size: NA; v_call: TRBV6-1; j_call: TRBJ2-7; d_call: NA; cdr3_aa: CASSEESGQIYEQYF; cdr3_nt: TGTGCCAGCAGTGAAGAAAGCGGACAGATCTACGAGCAGTACTTC
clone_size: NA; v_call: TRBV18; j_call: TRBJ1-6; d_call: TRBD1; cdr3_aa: CASSPDRAGSPLHF; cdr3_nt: TGTGCCAGCTCACCTGACAGGGCTGGATCACCCCTCCACTTT
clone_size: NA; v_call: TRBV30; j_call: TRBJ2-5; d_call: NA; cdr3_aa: CAWRGLGTQYF; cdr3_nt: TGTGCCTGGCGAGGGTTGGGGACCCAGTACTTC
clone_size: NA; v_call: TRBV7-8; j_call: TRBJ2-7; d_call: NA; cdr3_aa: CASRPTGSYEQYF; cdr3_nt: TGTGCCAGCCGCCCTACAGGGTCCTACGAGCAGTACTTC
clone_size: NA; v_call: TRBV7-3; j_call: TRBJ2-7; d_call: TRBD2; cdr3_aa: CASSAQSGSGYEQYF; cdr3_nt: TGTGCCAGCAGCGCACAAAGCGGGAGTGGCTACGAGCAGTACTTC
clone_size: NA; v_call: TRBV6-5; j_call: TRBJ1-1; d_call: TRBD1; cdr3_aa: CASSYGDRGNTEAFF; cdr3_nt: TGTGCCAGCAGTTACGGGGACAGGGGGAACACTGAAGCTTTCTTT
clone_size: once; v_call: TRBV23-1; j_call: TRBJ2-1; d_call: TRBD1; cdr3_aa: CASSQPITRDREGAYNEQFF; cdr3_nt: TGCGCCAGCAGTCAGCCTATCACAAGGGACAGGGAGGGGGCCTACAATGAGCAGTTCTTC
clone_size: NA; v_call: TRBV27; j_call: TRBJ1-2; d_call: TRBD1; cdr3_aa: CASSLYAGGLFYGYTF; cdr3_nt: TGTGCCAGCAGTTTATACGCAGGGGGCTTATTTTATGGCTACACCTTC
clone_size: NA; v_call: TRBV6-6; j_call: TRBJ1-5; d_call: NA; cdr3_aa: CASSYSAGAVPQHF; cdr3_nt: TGTGCCAGCAGTTACTCGGCGGGGGCAGTGCCCCAGCATTTT
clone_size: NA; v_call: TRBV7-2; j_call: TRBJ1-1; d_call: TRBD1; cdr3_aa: CASSSNRGYTEAFF; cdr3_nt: TGTGCCAGCAGCTCGAACAGGGGCTACACTGAAGCTTTCTTT
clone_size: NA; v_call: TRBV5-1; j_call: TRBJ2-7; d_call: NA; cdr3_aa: CASSLDEGAWYF; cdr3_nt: TGCGCCAGCAGCTTGGACGAAGGGGCGTGGTACTTC
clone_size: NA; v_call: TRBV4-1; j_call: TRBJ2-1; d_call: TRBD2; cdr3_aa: CASSRVAGGYNEQFF; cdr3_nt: TGCGCCAGCAGCCGAGTAGCGGGAGGTTACAATGAGCAGTTCTTC
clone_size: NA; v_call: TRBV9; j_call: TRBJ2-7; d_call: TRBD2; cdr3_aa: CASSLGTSGSLYEQYF; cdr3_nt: TGTGCCAGCAGCCTAGGGACTAGCGGGAGCCTCTACGAGCAGTACTTC
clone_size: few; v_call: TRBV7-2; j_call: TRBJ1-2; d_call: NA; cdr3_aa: CASSSRTYGYTF; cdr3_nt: TGTGCCAGCAGCTCTAGGACTTATGGCTACACCTTC
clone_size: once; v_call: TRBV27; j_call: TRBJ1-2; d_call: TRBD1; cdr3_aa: CASSRSRDSYGYTF; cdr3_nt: TGTGCCAGCAGTCGCTCCCGGGACAGCTATGGCTACACCTTC
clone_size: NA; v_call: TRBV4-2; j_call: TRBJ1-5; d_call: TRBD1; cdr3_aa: CASSMTGGSNQPQHF; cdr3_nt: TGTGCCAGCAGCATGACAGGGGGAAGCAATCAGCCCCAGCATTTT
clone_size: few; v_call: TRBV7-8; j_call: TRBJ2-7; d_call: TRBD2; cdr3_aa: CASSYRVAGGPYEQYF; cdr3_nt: TGTGCCAGCAGCTACCGGGTGGCGGGAGGGCCCTACGAGCAGTACTTC
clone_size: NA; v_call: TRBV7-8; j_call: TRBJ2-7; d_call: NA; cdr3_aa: CASSLVAPSSYEQYF; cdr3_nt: TGTGCCAGCAGCTTAGTAGCGCCGAGCTCCTACGAGCAGTACTTC
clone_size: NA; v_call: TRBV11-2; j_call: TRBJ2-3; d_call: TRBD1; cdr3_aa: CASSLVLGQGAPQYF; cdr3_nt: TGTGCCAGCAGCTTAGTGCTGGGACAGGGGGCGCCGCAGTATTTT
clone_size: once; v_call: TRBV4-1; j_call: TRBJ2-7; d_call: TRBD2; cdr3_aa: CASSQARRGGYEQYF; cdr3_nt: TGCGCCAGCAGCCAAGCAAGGCGGGGGGGCTACGAGCAGTACTTC
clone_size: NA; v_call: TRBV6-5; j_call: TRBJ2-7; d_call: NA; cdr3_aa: CASRNPGVSYEQYF; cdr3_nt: TGTGCCAGCCGGAACCCAGGGGTTTCCTACGAGCAGTACTTC